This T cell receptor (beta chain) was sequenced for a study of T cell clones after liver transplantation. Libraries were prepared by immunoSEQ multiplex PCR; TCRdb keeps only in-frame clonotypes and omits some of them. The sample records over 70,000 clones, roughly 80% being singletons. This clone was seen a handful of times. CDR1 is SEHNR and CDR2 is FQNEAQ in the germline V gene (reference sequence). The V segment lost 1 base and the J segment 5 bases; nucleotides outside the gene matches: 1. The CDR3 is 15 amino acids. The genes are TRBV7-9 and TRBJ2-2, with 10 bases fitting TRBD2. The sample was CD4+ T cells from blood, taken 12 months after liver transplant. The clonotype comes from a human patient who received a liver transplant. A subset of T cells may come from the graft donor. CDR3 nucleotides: TGTGCCAGCAGCTTAGTTAGCGGGAGGACCGGGGAGCTGTTTTTT. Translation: CASSLVSGRTGELFF.